This T cell receptor (beta chain) was identified during a study of blood T cell repertoires in COVID-19. Study background: Donors in the United States, Italy and Spain gave samples during acute or convalescent COVID-19. PBMCs, B-cell-depleted T cells, or T cells were the source of the cDNA or gDNA that made up the material.

V was trimmed by 6 bases and J by 7 bases, leaving 9 bases between them. This CDR3 region has 12 residues. CDR1 and CDR2 from the germline V gene are KGHSH and LQKENI. Original data processing: Scientists estimated how many nucleated cells there were by amplifying reference gene primers. This table comes from immunoSEQ multiplex PCR, and its TCRdb copy is limited to in-frame clones, with some not included. V and J calls and clone size are given by that table; D and trimming were obtained from the DNA. This table holds fewer than 250,000 clones, around 86% found once. V usage is TRBV18 and J usage is TRBJ2-2; D is unclear. This sequence originates from a man in his sixties with acute or convalescent COVID-19. The sample was peripheral blood. The DNA for the CDR3 is TGTGCCAGCTCCCCCTCGGTCGGGGAGCTGTTTTTT. Translation gives CASSPSVGELFF.